This T cell receptor (beta chain) was identified in a study of neoadjuvant anti-PD-1 for oral cavity cancer. Across the whole study: Nivolumab at 3 mg/kg was mostly given biweekly, three to four doses, pre-surgery.

Tumor libraries mostly used 4.8 ug genomic DNA, two replicates each. TCRdb's table, derived via immunoSEQ multiplex PCR, lists solely in-frame clones and lacks some. Of more than 7,000 clones in the sample, roughly 60% are singletons; the top ten hold approximately 6%. From germline, CDR1 is SGHKS and CDR2 YYEKEE (reference sequence). This CDR3 is 13 amino acids long. V lost 1 base and J lost 3, with 8 bases in between. This chain links TRBV5-5 with TRBJ2-7; D could derive from TRBD1 or TRBD2 (5 bases each). The clonotype comes from a person aged 35-79 years with oral cavity squamous cell carcinoma. The sequences come from tumor tissue, collected before nivolumab (anti-PD-1) treatment. As DNA, the CDR3 is TGTGCCAGCAGCTTGACAGGAGGCTACGAGCAGTACTTC. Amino acid sequence: CASSLTGGYEQYF.